This T cell receptor beta chain stems from a study of OX40 agonist ivuxolimab in advanced cancers. Turning to the study itself: Every 2 weeks, ivuxolimab was infused into the patients intravenously at between 0.01 and 10 mg/kg. Patients were 82.7% male with ages roughly 23 to 85, mean 60. General observations from the study: Low normalized clonal expansion also occurred in some nonresponding patients.

TCRdb's copy holds only in-frame clones and misses some; the assay was immunoSEQ multiplex PCR. The sample holds about 100,000 clones, 89% seen once. V dropped 1 base and J dropped 0 bases, with 11 bases sitting between them. CDR1 is SGHVS, CDR2 FQNEAQ, per germline. The CDR3 covers 16 residues. Concerning this clone: Its antigen is not known.

This TCR was recovered from an adult with an advanced solid tumor such as melanoma, head and neck, liver or kidney cancer. The V and J genes are TRBV7-8 and TRBJ2-3; D is uncertain. Specimen: CD4+ or CD8+ T cells sorted from blood, collected in a trial of the OX40 agonist ivuxolimab. Here the CDR3 reads CASSLVSGVSTDTQYF. The CDR3 DNA reads TGTGCCAGCAGCTTAGTCTCTGGGGTTAGCACAGATACGCAGTATTTT.